Included here is one T cell receptor (beta chain) sequence, with context. This sample is drawn from a study of blood T cell repertoires in COVID-19. At the level of the study: The United States, Italy and Spain supplied acute and convalescent COVID-19 samples. The analysed material was cDNA or gDNA that came from T cells, B-cell-depleted T cells, or PBMCs.

Only in-frame clones appear in the TCRdb table, and some are missing; sequencing was by immunoSEQ multiplex PCR. The data show over 55,000 clones, 84% seen once. Between the trimmed V and J ends, which lost 6 bases and 0 bases, there was a span of 12 bases. The CDR3 length is 15 residues. In germline, CDR1 is SGHTA, CDR2 FQGNSA. The specimen sequenced was peripheral blood. The rearrangement joins TRBV7-2 to TRBJ2-4; D possibly corresponds to TRBD2 (5 bases). The receptor was derived from a man aged 50 to 60 with active COVID-19. DNA for the CDR3: TGTGCCAGCAGTTTCGAGCGGATAGCCAAAAACATTCAGTACTTC. Its protein product is CASSFERIAKNIQYF.